Presented here are 23 T cell receptor beta chains from one specimen sequenced in a study of blood T cell repertoires in COVID-19. TCRdb keeps only in-frame clones here, not all; method: immunoSEQ multiplex PCR. In the table there are around 70,000 clones, 80% to 90% of which are singletons. Sequencing was done on a sample of peripheral blood. The receptors here all came from a woman of 80 years or more with active or convalescent COVID-19.

The CDR3: CASSDTGTGSWAFF. DNA for the CDR3: TGTGCCAGCAGCGATACCGGGACAGGGAGTTGGGCTTTCTTT. The chain couples TRBV2 to TRBJ1-1, with 9 bases aligning to TRBD1. The CDR3 consists of 14 residues. V gave up 6 bases and J gave up 11 bases; unmatched junction bases: 13. Germline CDR1 reads SNHLY; CDR2 reads FYNNEI.

The gene calls are TRBV2 and TRBJ2-5; D is perhaps TRBD1 (5 bases). Trimming took off 7 bases at V and 4 bases at J, with 7 bases between the two ends. Germline V gives CDR1 SNHLY, CDR2 FYNNEI. The length of the CDR3 is 11 residues. The DNA for the CDR3 is TGTGCCAGCAAAGGGGCAGAGACCCAGTACTTC. Protein: CASKGAETQYF.

This chain connects TRBV2 to TRBJ1-2, with TRBD1 identical over 10 bases. V trimming: 7 bases; J trimming: 4 bases; junction bases outside the gene matches: 3. CDR1 is SNHLY, CDR2 FYNNEI, per germline. CDR3 length: 13 residues. The CDR3, as DNA: TGTGCCAGCAACCGGGACAGGGGCTATGGCTACACCTTC. This gives the protein CASNRDRGYGYTF.

J is TRBJ1-1 and V is TRBV27; TRBD1 matches at 9 bases. V lost 6 bases, J lost 11 bases, and 13 bases stayed unmatched. CDR3 length: 14 residues. CDR1 MNHEY and CDR2 SMNVEV come from the germline V gene (reference sequence). CDR3 DNA: TGTGCCAGCAGCACCAAACGGGACAGGGAGGTGGCTTTCTTT. Translating gives CASSTKRDREVAFF.

The genes are TRBV12-3 or TRBV12-4 and TRBJ2-1; D gene ambiguous. The CDR3 is 12 residues long. Trimming left V 5 bases short and J 10 bases short, with 12 bases between. CDR3 residues: CASSPRRQEQFF. The DNA of the CDR3 is TGTGCCAGCAGTCCCCGCCGTCAGGAGCAGTTCTTC.

V and J are TRBV2 and TRBJ2-2, with TRBD2 as a possible D gene (5 bases). Trimming left V 6 bases short and J 2 bases short, with 13 bases between. The CDR3 covers 15 residues. Per germline, CDR1 SNHLY and CDR2 FYNNEI. As DNA, the CDR3 is TGTGCCAGCAGACGGGAAGCTAGTAACACCGGGGAGCTGTTTTTT. This sequence encodes CASRREASNTGELFF.

The chain joins TRBV5-1 to TRBJ1-1; D is perhaps TRBD1 (6 bases). Trimming pared 0 bases from V and 3 bases from J, leaving 6 bases between. In germline, CDR1 is SGHRS, CDR2 YFSETQ. This CDR3 has 13 amino acids. The CDR3 here is CASSLGQDTEAFF. The CDR3 DNA sequence: TGCGCCAGCAGCTTGGGACAGGACACTGAAGCTTTCTTT.

This clone has only a few counts. The chain recombines TRBV7-8 with TRBJ2-7, with 8 bases identical to TRBD1. The germline V gene has CDR1 SGHVS and CDR2 FQNEAQ. The CDR3 has 17 amino acids. Trimming at V came to 5 bases and at J to 0 bases, leaving 12 bases not matched to a gene. The CDR3, as DNA: TGTGCCAGCAGCCCCCTCACAGGGGGGAGTATCTCCTACGAGCAGTACTTC. Its protein product is CASSPLTGGSISYEQYF.

The chain uses TRBV4-1 and TRBJ1-2; no reliable D call. CDR3 size: 20 residues. Germline lookup yields CDR1 MGHRA and CDR2 YSYEKL. Trimming took 3 bases from V and 1 from J, leaving 27 bases between them. The CDR3, as DNA: TGCGCCAGCAGCCAGGAGAGGACCACAGTTATCCGGAGGGTTAACTATGGCTACACCTTC. Amino acids: CASSQERTTVIRRVNYGYTF.

The genes are TRBV4-2 and TRBJ2-1; 9 bases agree with TRBD2. The junction had 6 bases not matched to a gene; V was cut back by 3 bases and J by 12 bases. Per germline, CDR1 LGHNA and CDR2 YNFKEQ. The CDR3 consists of 13 residues. CDR3 DNA: TGTGCCAGCAGCCAGATAGCGGGAGACGGGCAGTTCTTC. Translation gives CASSQIAGDGQFF.

The chain combines TRBV5-6 with TRBJ2-1; the match to TRBD1 covers 7 bases. The CDR3 length is 14 residues. Germline V gene data show CDR1 as SGHDT and CDR2 as YYEEEE. Germline trimming cut 4 bases from V and 5 bases from J; bases unmatched to any gene: 6. CDR3 DNA sequence: TGTGCCAGCAGCGAAACACAGGGGAACAATGAGCAGTTCTTC. Amino acids: CASSETQGNNEQFF.

The rearrangement links TRBV7-9 to TRBJ2-7; the match to TRBD1 covers 8 bases. The CDR3 totals 15 residues. V shed 6 bases and J 5 bases; nucleotides not matched to a gene: 12. Germline values: CDR1 SEHNR, CDR2 FQNEAQ (reference sequence). DNA for the CDR3: TGTGCCAGCAGTCCGACAGGGGAGGTTACGGACGAGCAGTACTTC. Translated, it gives CASSPTGEVTDEQYF.

The rearrangement joins TRBV6-5 to TRBJ1-1; 9 bases align to TRBD1. The germline CDR1 and CDR2 sequences are MNHEY and SVGAGI. The CDR3 loop spans 14 amino acids. Trimming removed 7 bases from V and 5 bases from J; junction bases left unmatched: 8. DNA of the CDR3: TGTGCCAGCACGACAGGGGGTCTTAGGACTGAAGCTTTCTTT. This sequence encodes CASTTGGLRTEAFF.

J is TRBJ1-4 and V is TRBV11-3; 7 nucleotides line up with TRBD1. The CDR3 runs to 14 residues. From germline, CDR1 is SGHNT and CDR2 YENEEA. Trimming at V came to 5 bases and at J to 6 bases, leaving 6 bases not matched to a gene. The CDR3 DNA is TGTGCCAGCAGCCAGGGGGTAGCGTATGAAAAACTGTTTTTT. Translation: CASSQGVAYEKLFF.

The DNA of the CDR3 is TGTGCCAGCAGCCCAGGGCCCGGTCAGCCCCAGCATTTT. It is translated as CASSPGPGQPQHF. J is TRBJ1-5 and V is TRBV3-1 (or the pseudogene TRBV3-2), with TRBD1 as a possible D gene (5 bases). Trimming left V 4 bases short and J 6 bases short, with 10 bases between. The CDR3 sequence is 13 residues long. Germline V gene sequence: CDR1 LGHDT, CDR2 YNNKEL (reference sequence).

The count of this clone is one. This sequence joins TRBV15 and TRBJ2-1, with 7 bases that match TRBD1. The trim removed 0 bases at V and 10 bases at J, leaving 6 bases unmatched. The germline CDR1 and CDR2 sequences are LNHNV and YYDKDF (reference sequence). The CDR3 spans 14 residues. CDR3 bases: TGTGCCACCAGCAGAGATTTTCGGGACAGCGAGCAGTTCTTC. Encoded protein: CATSRDFRDSEQFF.

This chain uses TRBV7-8 with TRBJ1-2; D is unresolved. Germline-derived CDR1 and CDR2 are SGHVS and FQNEAQ. V was pared by 0 bases and J by 1 base, with 9 bases between. The CDR3 contains 15 residues. Here the CDR3 reads CASSLAPTNNYGYTF. In DNA form, the CDR3 reads TGTGCCAGCAGCTTAGCACCGACAAATAACTATGGCTACACCTTC.

This clone was seen a few times. The CDR3 spells CASSLTSNTEAFF. The CDR3 nucleotides are TGTGCCAGTAGTCTAACTTCGAACACTGAAGCTTTCTTT. V usage is TRBV19 and J usage is TRBJ1-1; D is unclear. V lost 5 bases, J lost 1 base, and 8 bases lay in between. The CDR3 consists of 13 residues. Germline V gene lookup returns CDR1 LNHDA and CDR2 SQIVND (reference sequence).

The chain couples TRBV12-3 or TRBV12-4 to TRBJ1-3; no definite D call. The CDR3 loop spans 11 amino acids. Trimming shortened V by 6 bases and J by 7 bases, and 7 bases separated the two germline ends. The CDR3 coding sequence is TGTGCCAGCAGGAGCGTTAACACCATATATTTT. The encoded protein is CASRSVNTIYF.

V gene TRBV27 combines with J gene TRBJ1-1; D remains ambiguous. The germline CDR1 and CDR2 sequences are MNHEY and SMNVEV (reference sequence). V was pared by 2 bases and J by 2 bases, with 15 bases between. The CDR3 has 16 amino acids. CDR3 bases: TGTGCCAGCAGTTTAGTGACAACTTTCGGAAACACTGAAGCTTTCTTT. This codes for CASSLVTTFGNTEAFF.

The chain recombines TRBV10-1 with TRBJ2-7, with 10 bases aligning to TRBD2. With V trimmed by 10 bases and J by 0 bases, 18 bases remained unmatched. The germline V gene has CDR1 WNHNN and CDR2 SYGVQD (reference sequence). CDR3 size: 18 residues. The CDR3 DNA is TGCGCCAACCATCCCGGGACTAGCGCCTCATCGATCTCCTACGAGCAGTACTTC. Amino acids: CANHPGTSASSISYEQYF.

In DNA, the CDR3 is TGTGCCAGCAGCTTTGGTGGGACAGGGGGCTTGGAGACCCAGTACTTC. It yields the protein CASSFGGTGGLETQYF. The chain recombines TRBV11-3 with TRBJ2-5, with 12 bases matching TRBD1. The CDR3 runs to 16 residues. Per germline, CDR1 SGHNT and CDR2 YENEEA. The junction had 7 bases not matched to a gene; V was cut back by 3 bases and J by 5 bases.

This clone was seen more than once but under ten times. The chain links TRBV24-1 to TRBJ2-7, with a tentative D call TRBD1 (6 bases). Germline CDR1 KGHDR, CDR2 SFDVKD. The CDR3 totals 11 residues. Deletions cut 5 bases from V and 7 bases from J, with 8 bases between. This chain's CDR3 is CATSGGQEQYF. The DNA of the CDR3 is TGTGCCACCAGTGGGGGGCAAGAGCAGTACTTC.